This T cell receptor beta chain comes out of a study of a mutant IDH1 vaccine in newly diagnosed glioma. The time point denotes: baseline, week 1 (first vaccination visit). Regarding treatment: pre-vaccination baseline after standard-of-care therapy. Trimming cost V 1 base and J 6 bases; bases outside gene matches: 10. The CDR3 totals 17 residues. Looked up from germline, CDR1 is SNHLY and CDR2 is FYNNEI. In its sample, this clone was seen a few times. The assay was immunoSEQ multiplex PCR, and TCRdb's table has in-frame clones only and misses some. The sample contains tens of thousands of clones, 86% of which appear only once.

Sequencing was performed on PBMCs, taken from a glioma patient treated with radiotherapy, temozolomide or both. The receptor was derived from a man in his forties with glioma. The chain employs TRBV2 and TRBJ2-2, with TRBD2 matching over 8 bases. In DNA form, the CDR3 reads TGTGCCAGCAGTGAAGAACATCCCGCGGGGGGAGCCGGGGAGCTGTTTTTT. Residues: CASSEEHPAGGAGELFF.